These 14 T cell receptor beta chains were sequenced from one sample in a study of cytomegalovirus exposure and HLA in healthy donors. Primers included in the PCR were 60 Vbeta and 13 Jbeta primers. Clones were read by immunoSEQ multiplex PCR, and TCRdb kept only the in-frame ones, dropping some. The sample carries approximately 87,000 clones, roughly 86% recorded once. The specimen was PBMCs. The receptors derive from a young woman in good health and CMV-seropositive.

The chain joins TRBV10-1 to TRBJ2-2; 7 nucleotides line up with TRBD1. CDR1 is WNHNN, CDR2 SYGVQD, per germline (reference sequence). The CDR3 has 14 residues. V lost 3 bases, J lost 6 bases, and 4 bases stayed unmatched. CDR3 protein: CASSDSGGSGELFF. DNA of the CDR3: TGCGCCAGCAGTGATTCAGGGGGTTCCGGGGAGCTGTTTTTT.

The rearrangement joins TRBV28 to TRBJ1-5; D uncertain. Germline V gene data show CDR1 as MDHEN and CDR2 as SYDVKM. The length of the CDR3 is 14 residues. V gave up 6 bases and J gave up 2 bases, with 11 bases separating them. The CDR3 region is CASSEAVGNQPQHF. Written as DNA, the CDR3 is TGTGCCAGCAGCGAGGCGGTGGGCAATCAGCCCCAGCATTTT.

The CDR3 bases are TGTGCCTGGAGTAGGACAGGAACTGGAAACACCATATATTTT. As protein: CAWSRTGTGNTIYF. The chain carries TRBV30 and TRBJ1-3; 7 bases agree with TRBD1. The CDR3 extends over 14 amino acids. Germline CDR1 GTSNPN, CDR2 SVGIG (reference sequence). The J segment lost 2 bases and the V segment lost 2 bases, leaving 3 bases of the junction unmatched. Supplemented by reference TRBV30 and TRBJ1-3, the full variable domain reads SQTIHQWPATLVQPVGSPLSLECTVEGTSNPNLYWYRQAAGRGLQLLFYSVGIGQISSEVPQNLSASRPQDRQFILSSKKLLLSDSGFYLCAWSRTGTGNTIYFGEGSWLTVV.

This clone was found a few times. The chain couples TRBV7-3 to TRBJ1-1; the D is unclear. V was shortened by 5 bases and J by 1 base, with 8 bases between the two germline ends. Per the germline V gene, CDR1 is SGHTA and CDR2 is FQGTGA. This CDR3 is 13 amino acids long. CDR3 in DNA: TGTGCCAGCAGCCGTGGGCAGAACACTGAAGCTTTCTTT. It encodes CASSRGQNTEAFF. Combining the CDR3 with reference TRBV7-3 and TRBJ1-1 gives the whole variable domain GAGVSQTPSNKVTEKGKYVELRCDPISGHTALYWYRQSLGQGPEFLIYFQGTGAADDSGLPNDRFFAVRPEGSVSTLKIQRTERGDSAVYLCASSRGQNTEAFFGQGTRLTVV.

This clone was counted only a few times. The rearrangement links TRBV6-6 to TRBJ2-3; D possibly corresponds to TRBD1 (5 bases). The CDR3 is 15 amino acids. CDR1 MNHNY and CDR2 SVGAGI come from the germline V gene (reference sequence). The V and J ends lost 6 bases and 1 base respectively, with 14 bases between them. This chain's CDR3 is CASRINWGGTDTQYF. CDR3 coding DNA: TGTGCCAGCAGGATCAATTGGGGCGGCACAGATACGCAGTATTTT.

This sequence joins TRBV9 and TRBJ2-1; 11 nucleotides align to TRBD2. Germline V gene sequence: CDR1 SGDLS, CDR2 YYNGEE. V was pared by 7 bases and J by 8 bases, with 8 bases of the junction left unmatched. The CDR3 totals 14 residues. DNA for the CDR3: TGTGCCAGCGCTTTAGCGGGAGGGTTTGATGAGCAGTTCTTC. Its protein is CASALAGGFDEQFF.

On this clone: The sample holds other DNA sequences that translate to the same CDR3. This chain links TRBV6-1 with TRBJ1-6; D gene uncertain. This CDR3 spans 19 amino acids. Between the trimmed V and J ends, which lost 0 bases and 4 bases, there was a span of 19 bases. The germline V gene has CDR1 MNHNS and CDR2 SASEGT. CDR3 protein: CASSEATRHTRDYNSPLHF. CDR3 DNA: TGTGCCAGCAGTGAAGCTACTAGACACACAAGGGATTATAATTCACCCCTCCACTTT.

The chain carries TRBV19 and TRBJ1-5, with D possibly matching TRBD1 (6 bases). This CDR3 spans 15 amino acids. The V and J ends lost 5 bases and 7 bases respectively, with 18 bases between them. The germline gives CDR1 LNHDA, CDR2 SQIVND (reference sequence). The CDR3 reads CASSPDRTGYQPQHF. The CDR3 DNA reads TGTGCCAGTAGTCCAGACAGGACTGGTTACCAGCCCCAGCATTTT.

This chain joins TRBV7-9 and TRBJ2-7; D is ambiguous. Per germline, CDR1 SEHNR and CDR2 FQNEAQ (reference sequence). The CDR3 consists of 16 residues. With 2 bases removed from V and 1 base from J, the gap between germline ends came to 15 bases. As DNA, the CDR3 is TGTGCCAGCAGCTTACCAACTACCTTAGGTTCCTACGAGCAGTACTTC. Amino acid sequence: CASSLPTTLGSYEQYF.

The chain carries TRBV5-6 and TRBJ1-1; D remains unclear. This CDR3 has 14 amino acids. Per the germline V gene, CDR1 is SGHDT and CDR2 is YYEEEE. V lost 0 bases and J 13 bases, leaving 19 bases between the germline ends. CDR3 nucleotides: TGTGCCAGCAGCTTGGTTTTAAGTGTTTTAGAGAGTTTCTTT. As protein: CASSLVLSVLESFF.

V usage is TRBV10-3 and J usage is TRBJ1-1; D is uncertain. Trimming took off 6 bases at V and 1 base at J, with 9 bases between the two ends. Germline V gives CDR1 ENHRY, CDR2 SYGVKD. The CDR3 length is 13 residues. The CDR3 spells CAIREQPNTEAFF. The CDR3 bases are TGTGCCATCAGGGAACAGCCGAACACTGAAGCTTTCTTT.

V and J are TRBV7-9 and TRBJ1-2; D is uncertain. V lost 5 bases and J lost 5, with 15 bases in between. Germline V lookup: CDR1 SEHNR, CDR2 FQNEAQ (reference sequence). The CDR3 loop spans 14 amino acids. As DNA, the CDR3 is TGTGCCAGCAGCCCCTGGGAGCACTCATATGGCTACACCTTC. The encoded protein is CASSPWEHSYGYTF. Drawing the rest from reference TRBV7-9 and TRBJ1-2, the complete variable domain is DTGVSQNPRHKITKRGQNVTFRCDPISEHNRLYWYRQTLGQGPEFLTYFQNEAQLEKSRLLSDRFSAERPKGSFSTLEIQRTEQGDSAMYLCASSPWEHSYGYTFGSGTRLTVV.

This clone was seen a single time. V and J are TRBV14 and TRBJ2-5; 7 bases are a match to TRBD2. The CDR3 runs 13 residues. CDR1 SGHDN and CDR2 FVKESK come from the germline V gene. Losses at the gene ends were 4 bases for V and 5 bases for J; bases not matched to a gene: 4. Written as DNA, the CDR3 is TGTGCCAGCAGCCGGACTAGAAGGGAGACCCAGTACTTC. Translated, it gives CASSRTRRETQYF.

This sequence joins TRBV19 and TRBJ2-1, with 7 bases fitting TRBD2. The V gene's germline CDR1 is LNHDA and CDR2 SQIVND (reference sequence). Trimming removed 5 bases from V and 7 bases from J; junction bases left unmatched: 20. This CDR3 is built from 18 residues. CDR3 loop: CASSPVEVWGGKRNEQFF. CDR3 DNA sequence: TGTGCCAGTAGTCCCGTCGAGGTTTGGGGGGGGAAACGGAATGAGCAGTTCTTC.